Here is one T cell receptor (beta chain) with its context. What it recognizes is unknown. All participating donors were Caucasian adults from Nashville, Tennessee. This record comes from a study of shared clonotypes between healthy human individuals. At the level of the study: CD4 naive and memory got three plates each, CD8 naive two, CD8 memory one.

Whole-study findings and limits: Sequencing depth was predicted to influence how clonotypes are shared among donors. Clonotypes shared by all four donors outscored non-shared clonotypes in generation probability.

The CDR3 runs to 13 residues. V lost 5 bases, J lost 5 bases, and 12 bases lay in between. Germline V lookup: CDR1 SGHAT, CDR2 FQDESV (reference sequence). Generated by immunoSEQ multiplex PCR, the TCRdb table keeps only in-frame clones and is missing some. The data contain about 360,000 clones, over 70% of them singletons. The sequence was collected from a man aged 25-45 years in good health. V usage is TRBV11-1 and J usage is TRBJ1-2; D is ambiguous. Sequencing input: memory CD4+ T cells sorted from blood. Subset of the sample: CD45RA-negative fraction. The DNA for the CDR3 is TGTGCCAGCAGCCCGACTGTGGGATATGGCTACACCTTC. Translation: CASSPTVGYGYTF.